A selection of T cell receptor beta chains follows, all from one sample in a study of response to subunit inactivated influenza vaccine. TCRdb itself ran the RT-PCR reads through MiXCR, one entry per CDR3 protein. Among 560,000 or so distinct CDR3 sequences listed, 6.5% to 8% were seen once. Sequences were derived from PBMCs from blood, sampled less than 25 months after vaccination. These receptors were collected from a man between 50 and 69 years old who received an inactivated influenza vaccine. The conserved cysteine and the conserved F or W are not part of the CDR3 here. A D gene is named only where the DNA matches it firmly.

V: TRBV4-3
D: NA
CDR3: ASSQEVGGPADTQY

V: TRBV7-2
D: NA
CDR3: ASSLVPRGSNQPQH

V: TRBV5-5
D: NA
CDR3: ASSSTGRTLSLEQY

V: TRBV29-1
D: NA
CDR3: SVDKGEGQF

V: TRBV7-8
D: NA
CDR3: ASSPAAATNEKLF

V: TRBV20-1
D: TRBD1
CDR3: SATDRGAYGYT

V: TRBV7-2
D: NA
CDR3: ASSLSAGFDEQF

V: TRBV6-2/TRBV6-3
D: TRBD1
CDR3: ASRLMTGGSGELF

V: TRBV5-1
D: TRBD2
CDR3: ASSWGLAGEATQY

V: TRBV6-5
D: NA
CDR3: ASSYAASQPQH

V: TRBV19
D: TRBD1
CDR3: ASRGQGKNTEAF

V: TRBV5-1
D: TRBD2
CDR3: ASSFSGNRADTQY

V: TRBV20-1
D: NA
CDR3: SARPGSSGGDEQF

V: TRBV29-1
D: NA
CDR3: SVELAINQETQY

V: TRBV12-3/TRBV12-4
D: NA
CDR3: ASSSTSRYEQY

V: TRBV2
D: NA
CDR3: ASSETGRSYEQY

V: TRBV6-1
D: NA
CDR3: ASSGQDSYEQY

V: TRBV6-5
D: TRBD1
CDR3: ASSYSDRDSNQPQH

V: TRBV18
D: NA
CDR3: ASSPRLSEQF

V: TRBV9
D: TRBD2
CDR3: ASSALAGGGEQF

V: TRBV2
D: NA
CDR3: AGQIATNEKLF

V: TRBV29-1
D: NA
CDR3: SVAGGTVSYEQY

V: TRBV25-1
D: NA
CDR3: ASRTANQETQY

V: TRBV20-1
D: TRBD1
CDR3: SAREEGAAGNTIY

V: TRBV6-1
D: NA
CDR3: ASNNREHHSPLH

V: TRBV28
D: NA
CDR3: ASSETGGSQETQY

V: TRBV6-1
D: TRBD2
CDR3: ASGELAGGYNEQF

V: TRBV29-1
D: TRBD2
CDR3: SGNREAYEQY

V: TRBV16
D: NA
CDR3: ASSQFNSGANVLT

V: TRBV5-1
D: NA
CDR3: ASSLEGRGNQPQH

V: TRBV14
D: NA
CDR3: ASSKGPLFSYEQY

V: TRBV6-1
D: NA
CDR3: ASRKTLIMNTEAF

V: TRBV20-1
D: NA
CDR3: SARDSREIYGYT

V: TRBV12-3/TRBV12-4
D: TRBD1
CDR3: ASSFSPGTGFTDTQY

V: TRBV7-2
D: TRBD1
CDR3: ASSLGGRGTTGELF

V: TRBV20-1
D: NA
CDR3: SARAGFLQPQH

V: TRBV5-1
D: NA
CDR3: ASSSQNGGTAEQF

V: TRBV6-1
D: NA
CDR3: ASRPDSRNTIY

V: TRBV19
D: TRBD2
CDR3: ASSSSGILIDTQY

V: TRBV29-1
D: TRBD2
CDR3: SVEDRVLAGNYEQY

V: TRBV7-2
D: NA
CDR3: ASSLYRGYEQY

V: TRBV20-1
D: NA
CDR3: SASHLRLGTEAF

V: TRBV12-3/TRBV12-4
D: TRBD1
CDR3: ASSRDRGGLGEQY

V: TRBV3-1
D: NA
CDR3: ASSQGPGAKETQY

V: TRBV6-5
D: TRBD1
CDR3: ASSYSSRQGYNEQF

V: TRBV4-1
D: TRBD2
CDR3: ASSPSGPTAETQY

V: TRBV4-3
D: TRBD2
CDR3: ASSQNPGLPETQY

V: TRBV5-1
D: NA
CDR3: ASSPGGRFTDTQY

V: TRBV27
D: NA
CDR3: ASSPRQQGDNEQF

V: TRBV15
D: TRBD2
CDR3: ATSPPGLAGGVSF

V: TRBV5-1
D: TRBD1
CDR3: ASSTSSTGFFQPQH

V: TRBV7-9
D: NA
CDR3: ASSLDLPGRANTEAF

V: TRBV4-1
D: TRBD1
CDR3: ASSQWNRGSYGYT

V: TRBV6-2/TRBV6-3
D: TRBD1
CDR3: ASRAGTGGQDTQY

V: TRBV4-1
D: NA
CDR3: ASSQTWWGGYEQY

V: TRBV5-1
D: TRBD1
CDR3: ASSLLADRSNSPLH

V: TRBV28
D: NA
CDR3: ASTGGQGHYEQY

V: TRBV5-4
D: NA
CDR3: ASSFRRDRVGTQY

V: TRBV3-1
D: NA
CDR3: ASSQKTRYGYT

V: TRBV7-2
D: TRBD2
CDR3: ASSLAGGSVGEQF